The 27 T cell receptor beta chains listed next were all sequenced from one sample in a study of cytomegalovirus exposure and HLA in healthy donors (dated by TCRdb to 2016 to 2017). The library was built by means of the immunoSEQ multiplex PCR assay. For the multiplex PCR, a mixture combining 60 forward primers for TCR Vbeta segments and 13 reverse primers for TCR Jbeta segments was used. TCRdb retrieved this table from immuneACCESS and kept in-frame rearrangements only. Not all clones are present; in checked studies, unresolved V genes account for under half, and no reason is known for the remainder. The sample table lists some 95,000 clones, about four fifths of them with a count of one. The ten top clones hold over 4% of the sample. The source material was PBMCs. The receptors stem from a woman in her thirties or forties in good health and CMV-seropositive.

This clone was detected once. V gene TRBV19 combines with J gene TRBJ2-2, with TRBD1 matching over 9 bases. Germline CDR1 and CDR2: LNHDA and SQIVND (reference sequence). The junction had 13 bases not matched to a gene; V was cut back by 9 bases and J by 2 bases. The CDR3 extends over 17 amino acids. CDR3 sequence: CASQNPGQGINTGELFF. CDR3 sequence (DNA): TGTGCCAGCCAGAATCCGGGACAGGGAATAAACACCGGGGAGCTGTTTTTT.

The V and J genes are TRBV15 and TRBJ1-3; no definite D call. The CDR3 spans 13 residues. Germline CDR1 reads LNHNV; CDR2 reads YYDKDF (reference sequence). Trimming removed 2 bases at V and 8 bases at J, with 10 bases between. CDR3 region: CATSRPPADTIYF. The CDR3 DNA follows: TGTGCCACCAGCAGACCTCCGGCGGACACCATATATTTT. Full variable domain (missing parts from reference TRBV15 and TRBJ1-3): DAMVIQNPRYQVTQFGKPVTLSCSQTLNHNVMYWYQQKSSQAPKLLFHYYDKDFNNEADTPDNFQSRRPNTSFCFLDIRSPGLGDTAMYLCATSRPPADTIYFGEGSWLTVV.

This clone was detected only a few times. The V call is TRBV9, the J call TRBJ2-7; D unclear. This CDR3 is built from 12 residues. Germline CDR1 SGDLS, CDR2 YYNGEE. The V and J ends lost 0 bases and 6 bases respectively, with 7 bases between them. This CDR3 reads CASSVDGGEQYF. The CDR3 region has the DNA TGTGCCAGCAGCGTAGATGGCGGCGAGCAGTACTTC. Looking up the rest from reference TRBV9 and TRBJ2-7 gives the full variable domain: DSGVTQTPKHLITATGQRVTLRCSPRSGDLSVYWYQQSLDQGLQFLIQYYNGEERAKGNILERFSAQQFPDLHSELNLSSLELGDSALYFCASSVDGGEQYFGPGTRLTVT.

The chain combines TRBV19 with TRBJ2-7, with 12 positions matching TRBD2. The CDR3 has 15 amino acids. Germline V gene data show CDR1 as LNHDA and CDR2 as SQIVND (reference sequence). Trimming cost V 4 bases and J 3 bases; bases outside gene matches: 4. The CDR3 is CASSSRTSGIYEQYF. The CDR3 DNA follows: TGTGCCAGTAGTAGCCGGACTAGCGGGATCTACGAGCAGTACTTC.

The chain combines TRBV5-1 with TRBJ2-5; unclear D gene. CDR3 length: 15 amino acids. Germline CDR1 is SGHRS and CDR2 is YFSETQ. Trimming took 3 bases from V and 3 from J, leaving 15 bases between them. CDR3 nucleotide sequence: TGCGCCAGCAGCTGGAGATTAGGCTCTGAAGAGACCCAGTACTTC. Translated: CASSWRLGSEETQYF. Filled out from reference TRBV5-1 and TRBJ2-5, the complete variable domain reads KAGVTQTPRYLIKTRGQQVTLSCSPISGHRSVSWYQQTPGQGLQFLFEYFSETQRNKGNFPGRFSGRQFSNSRSEMNVSTLELGDSALYLCASSWRLGSEETQYFGPGTRLLVL.

There are a few counts of this clone. The chain uses TRBV9 and TRBJ2-2, with 9 bases identical to TRBD2. CDR3 length equals 16 residues. V shed 0 bases, J shed 6 bases, and the junction held 6 bases outside the gene matches. Germline assignment: CDR1 SGDLS and CDR2 YYNGEE. CDR3 loop: CASSVVAGGPSGELFF. The CDR3 nucleotides read TGTGCCAGCAGCGTAGTCGCGGGAGGGCCCTCCGGGGAGCTGTTTTTT.

This clone turned up a few times. The chain employs TRBV19 and TRBJ1-1, with 8 nucleotides matching TRBD1. CDR1 and CDR2 from the germline V gene are LNHDA and SQIVND (reference sequence). This CDR3 is 15 amino acids long. V lost 5 bases, J lost 5 bases, and 10 bases stayed unmatched. The CDR3 DNA follows: TGTGCCAGTAGTCGCGGCAGGGGGCGAGGGACTGAAGCTTTCTTT. Translating gives CASSRGRGRGTEAFF.

The CDR3 DNA reads TGTGCCAGCAAGACTAGCGGATACCACAATGAGCAGTTCTTC. Amino acid sequence: CASKTSGYHNEQFF. The chain has TRBV5-4 and TRBJ2-1; 9 positions match TRBD2. Germline V gene lookup returns CDR1 SGHNT and CDR2 YYREEE (reference sequence). V was pared by 6 bases and J by 5 bases, with 6 bases of the junction left unmatched. The CDR3 sequence is 14 residues long.

The chain couples TRBV7-3 to TRBJ2-2; TRBD2 is a possible D gene (6 bases). This CDR3 is built from 14 residues. CDR1 and CDR2 from the germline V gene are SGHTA and FQGTGA. Trimming took 4 bases from V and 4 from J, leaving 10 bases between them. The CDR3 region is CASSSAGPTGELFF. For the CDR3, the DNA is TGTGCCAGCAGCTCCGCGGGGCCCACCGGGGAGCTGTTTTTT.

The J gene is TRBJ2-7, the V gene TRBV5-1; TRBD2 matches at 7 bases. CDR1 is SGHRS, CDR2 YFSETQ, per germline. The CDR3 has 14 amino acids. V lost 7 bases and J lost 1; bases outside the gene matches: 8. Here the CDR3 reads CASGDGGSSYEQYF. CDR3 in DNA: TGCGCCAGCGGCGACGGCGGGAGTTCCTACGAGCAGTACTTC.

This chain uses TRBV9 with TRBJ2-3, with D possibly matching TRBD1 (6 bases). Germline CDR1 reads SGDLS; CDR2 reads YYNGEE. CDR3 length equals 16 residues. The germline V and J ends were trimmed by 0 bases and 0 bases, with 11 bases remaining between them. CDR3 residues: CASSVEVGASTDTQYF. In DNA form, the CDR3 reads TGTGCCAGCAGCGTAGAGGTGGGGGCTAGCACAGATACGCAGTATTTT.

The chain is built from TRBV6-1 and TRBJ2-7; TRBD2 matches 12 bases. The CDR3 is made up of 14 amino acids. CDR1 and CDR2 (germline): MNHNS, SASEGT. Trimming removed 7 bases from V and 7 bases from J; junction bases left unmatched: 8. CDR3 region: CASNTGLAGREQYF. CDR3 in DNA: TGTGCCAGCAATACAGGACTAGCGGGGAGGGAGCAGTACTTC.

Worth noting for this clone: Different DNA sequences within this sample yield the same CDR3. The chain has TRBV9 and TRBJ2-2; D is ambiguous. Per the germline V gene, CDR1 is SGDLS and CDR2 is YYNGEE. The CDR3 has 14 residues. Trimming stripped 2 bases from V and 0 bases from J, with 5 bases between. For the CDR3, the DNA is TGTGCCAGCAGCGTTCGTACGAACACCGGGGAGCTGTTTTTT. Translating gives CASSVRTNTGELFF.

This sequence joins TRBV6-5 and TRBJ2-2, with D hard to call. The CDR3 has 14 residues. Germline V gives CDR1 MNHEY, CDR2 SVGAGI. Trimming removed 8 bases from V and 1 base from J, with 11 bases in between. The DNA for the CDR3 is TGTGCCAGCCTCGGGTCCTGGAACACCGGGGAGCTGTTTTTT. Its protein product is CASLGSWNTGELFF.

V usage is TRBV5-5 and J usage is TRBJ2-5; D possibly corresponds to TRBD1 (5 bases). The CDR3 runs 14 residues. Germline V gene sequence: CDR1 SGHKS, CDR2 YYEKEE (reference sequence). Trimming removed 4 bases from V and 1 base from J, with 11 bases in between. For the CDR3, the DNA is TGTGCCAGCAGCCAACAGGACGTCCAAGAGACCCAGTACTTC. Translating it yields CASSQQDVQETQYF.

This clone was counted a few times. The CDR3 nucleotides are TGTGCCAGCAGTTTATCACACATCTCCTACGAGCAGTACTTC. This sequence encodes CASSLSHISYEQYF. The V and J genes are TRBV27 and TRBJ2-7; D is unresolved. From germline, CDR1 is MNHEY and CDR2 SMNVEV (reference sequence). V was shortened by 0 bases and J by 0 bases, with 6 bases between the two germline ends. CDR3 length equals 14 residues.

The V gene is TRBV5-4, the J gene TRBJ2-7; 9 nucleotides agree with TRBD1. The germline gives CDR1 SGHNT, CDR2 YYREEE (reference sequence). CDR3 length: 14 amino acids. After removal of 4 bases from V and 0 bases from J, the junction contained 2 bases not matched to a gene. Here the CDR3 reads CASSATGGSYEQYF. The DNA for the CDR3 is TGTGCCAGCAGCGCGACAGGGGGCTCCTACGAGCAGTACTTC.

The chain carries TRBV7-8 and TRBJ1-2; 9 nucleotides match TRBD1. The CDR3 runs to 14 residues. V lost 3 bases and J lost 2; bases outside the gene matches: 1. In germline, CDR1 is SGHVS, CDR2 FQNEAQ. CDR3 in DNA: TGTGCCAGCAGCTTCGACAGGGGGAACTATGGCTACACCTTC. Protein sequence: CASSFDRGNYGYTF.

The chain has TRBV5-6 and TRBJ2-7, with 9 positions matching TRBD1. V was clipped by 3 bases and J by 5 bases; unmatched bases: 9. The CDR3 covers 15 residues. Germline CDR1 and CDR2: SGHDT and YYEEEE. The CDR3 DNA reads TGTGCCAGCAGCTCCGGGACAGGGTATATCGACGAGCAGTACTTC. Amino acid sequence: CASSSGTGYIDEQYF.

The V gene is TRBV18, the J gene TRBJ1-5; D gene uncertain. Deletions cut 2 bases from V and 4 bases from J, with 21 bases between. This CDR3 is built from 18 residues. Germline CDR1 reads KGHSH; CDR2 reads LQKENI. The CDR3 sequence: CASSPNIPSMTLNQPQHF. As DNA, the CDR3 is TGTGCCAGCTCACCAAACATTCCTTCAATGACTTTAAATCAGCCCCAGCATTTT. Together with reference TRBV18 and TRBJ1-5, the CDR3 gives the full variable domain: NAGVMQNPRHLVRRRGQEARLRCSPMKGHSHVYWYRQLPEEGLKFMVYLQKENIIDESGMPKERFSAEFPKEGPSILRIQQVVRGDSAAYFCASSPNIPSMTLNQPQHFGDGTRLSIL.

The rearrangement joins TRBV5-4 to TRBJ1-6, with D possibly being TRBD1 (5 bases). CDR1 is SGHNT and CDR2 is YYREEE in the germline V gene (reference sequence). The CDR3 runs to 15 residues. V lost 0 bases, J lost 6 bases, and 10 bases lay in between. The CDR3 loop is CASSLAGRGNSPLHF. CDR3 in DNA: TGTGCCAGCAGCTTGGCCGGGAGGGGTAATTCACCCCTCCACTTT.

This clone was seen a single time. The chain has TRBV6-1 and TRBJ1-5; maybe TRBD1 (6 bases). The CDR3 extends over 14 amino acids. Germline assignment: CDR1 MNHNS and CDR2 SASEGT. Trimming left V 7 bases short and J 5 bases short, with 15 bases between. The CDR3 protein is CASISRDTYQPQHF. CDR3 in DNA: TGTGCCAGCATTTCCCGGGACACATATCAGCCCCAGCATTTT.

This chain joins TRBV2 and TRBJ2-1; 10 nucleotides align to TRBD2. Germline CDR1 is SNHLY and CDR2 is FYNNEI. The V gene end was trimmed by 7 bases and the J gene end by 6 bases; junction bases not matched to a gene: 0. The CDR3 consists of 12 residues. This chain's CDR3 is CASTSGSNEQFF. In nucleotides, the CDR3 is TGTGCCAGCACTAGCGGGAGCAATGAGCAGTTCTTC.

The sample holds one count of this clone. CDR3 DNA: TGCGCCAGCAGCCAAGAACCTCCGGGGGGAGGCACAGATACGCAGTATTTT. Encoded protein: CASSQEPPGGGTDTQYF. V usage is TRBV5-1 and J usage is TRBJ2-3; TRBD2 matches 7 bases. CDR3 length equals 17 residues. Germline V gives CDR1 SGHRS, CDR2 YFSETQ. V lost 4 bases and J lost 1; bases outside the gene matches: 12.

CDR3 loop: CASSLRTGVYRETQYF. In DNA form, the CDR3 reads TGTGCCAGCAGCTTAAGGACAGGCGTCTATAGGGAGACCCAGTACTTC. The rearrangement links TRBV11-3 to TRBJ2-5; 7 nucleotides match TRBD1. Germline-derived CDR1 and CDR2 are SGHNT and YENEEA. V was pared by 2 bases and J by 5 bases, with 11 bases of the junction left unmatched. This CDR3 has 16 amino acids.

This chain links TRBV27 with TRBJ1-6, with D perhaps TRBD1 (6 bases). The CDR3 totals 14 residues. Germline V gene sequence: CDR1 MNHEY, CDR2 SMNVEV (reference sequence). The V and J ends lost 5 bases and 7 bases respectively, with 12 bases between them. This CDR3 is CASSQRGWNSPLHF. Here the CDR3 DNA reads TGTGCCAGCAGTCAAAGGGGGTGGAATTCACCCCTCCACTTT.

The sample holds one count of this clone. This chain connects TRBV5-6 to TRBJ1-5, with D hard to call. CDR3 length: 14 residues. In germline, CDR1 is SGHDT, CDR2 YYEEEE. The ends were cut back, 0 bases at V and 9 bases at J, with 13 bases in the middle. The CDR3 region has the DNA TGTGCCAGCAGCTTGGCTGGTCTGGCAAGGCCCCAGCATTTT. As protein: CASSLAGLARPQHF.